Detailed here is one TCR beta chain. This receptor's antigen is unknown. No base qualities exist here, and no much larger clone lies one base off it. This entry is derived from a study of blood T cell repertoires in COVID-19 (TCRdb year 2020). Regarding the complete study: Samples covering the acute and convalescent phases of COVID-19 were provided by collaborators in the United States, Italy and Spain. The material from the prospective study consisted of cDNA or gDNA derived from T cells, B-cell-depleted T cells, or PBMCs. Samples were obtained from the ongoing ImmuneRACE study (first 160 participants) and from about 1,300 subjects provided by 6 global collaborators. Where available, HLA class I and class II types were taken from metadata supplied by the sample provider and were not determined by assay-based typing. Subjects who had been exposed to COVID-19, were actively infected with it, or had recovered from it provided the deeply sampled blood TCRbeta repertoires that made up the dataset. The sample metadata nearly always contained a de-identified subject ID, COVID-19 status, age in years and sex. The repertoires were released in a freely available public database intended as a resource for research on the immune response to SARS-CoV-2.

The full study reports these points: The amount of clinical and demographic metadata varied by source and participant and was provided uncurated.

The immunoSEQ Assay, a bias-controlled multiplex PCR, was used to amplify TCRbeta CDR3 regions from genomic DNA. On the authors' methods: The number of nucleated cells in each sample was estimated from the amplification of reference gene primers within the assay. To quantify the absolute abundance of each unique TCRbeta CDR3 rearrangement, sequence reads were collapsed and filtered. For each sample, productive Simpson clonality was calculated as the square root of Simpson's diversity index over productive rearrangements. Imported from immuneACCESS, the table was reduced by TCRdb to in-frame sequences with V and J called. These copies leave out some clones; in studies compared against another copy, an unresolved V gene accounts for under half, and the cause of the remainder is not known. V and J calls and clone size come straight from that table; D and trimming were deduced from the DNA. The sample table shows some 340,000 clones, and 90% are seen once. The top ten clonotypes cover 3% to 5% of the sample.

Enrolling through a virtual design, the prospective study's participants ranged in age from roughly 18 to 89 years and lived across some 22 United States geographic areas. Cohort assignment in the prospective study relied on participant-reported clinical history from a screening survey and a study questionnaire. Exposed participants were defined as having been in contact with someone with a PCR-confirmed or clinician-diagnosed COVID-19 case within 2 weeks of study entry. Mobile phlebotomists in the prospective study collected whole blood, serum and a nasopharyngeal or oropharyngeal swab from every participant. Additional blood draws and questionnaires over an approximately two-month period could optionally be provided by prospective study participants. Blood samples from the prospective study were shipped frozen or at room temperature prior to DNA extraction. The receptor was derived from a woman aged 25 to 45 who had been exposed to COVID-19. The sample comprised PBMCs or T cells enriched from blood (not recorded which).

The bases are TGTGCCAGCAGCTTGACAGTCATGAACACTGAAGCTTTCTTT. It encodes CASSLTVMNTEAFF. This chain is built from TRBV5-5 and TRBJ1-1; the D gene lacks a confident call. V and J lose 1 base and 0 bases, and a span of 7 bases separates them. The CDR3 covers 14 residues, taking in both the cysteine and the phenylalanine. The retained sequence is limited to the CDR3, 42 bases, with the frame set at the first base. Per the germline V gene (reference sequence), SGHKS is the CDR1 and YYEKEE is the CDR2.